This TCR beta chain was identified in a study of T-cell memory formation after mild COVID-19. TCRdb used MiXCR to reprocess the 5' RACE reads, holding one entry per CDR3 protein. The sample includes 280,000 or so distinct CDR3 sequences, approximately 7.6% of them seen just once. This clonotype was recorded at least ten times. Its antigen is unidentified. Points from the study as a whole: A subset of responding clones appeared in pre-infection memory, suggesting cross-reactive memory joined.

The CDR3 contains 16 residues. Sequenced: PBMCs or a T cell subset sorted from them (not recorded which). This TCR was recovered from a man younger than 30 who had mild COVID-19 (a few samples of this study predate the infection). Cell type and time point are not known. The chain has TRBV3-2 and TRBJ2-7. TRBV3-2 is a recognized pseudogene. This CDR3 reads CASSQDLPPATYEQYV. CDR3 DNA: TGTGCCAGCAGCCAAGATTTACCGCCTGCTACCTACGAGCAGTACGTC.